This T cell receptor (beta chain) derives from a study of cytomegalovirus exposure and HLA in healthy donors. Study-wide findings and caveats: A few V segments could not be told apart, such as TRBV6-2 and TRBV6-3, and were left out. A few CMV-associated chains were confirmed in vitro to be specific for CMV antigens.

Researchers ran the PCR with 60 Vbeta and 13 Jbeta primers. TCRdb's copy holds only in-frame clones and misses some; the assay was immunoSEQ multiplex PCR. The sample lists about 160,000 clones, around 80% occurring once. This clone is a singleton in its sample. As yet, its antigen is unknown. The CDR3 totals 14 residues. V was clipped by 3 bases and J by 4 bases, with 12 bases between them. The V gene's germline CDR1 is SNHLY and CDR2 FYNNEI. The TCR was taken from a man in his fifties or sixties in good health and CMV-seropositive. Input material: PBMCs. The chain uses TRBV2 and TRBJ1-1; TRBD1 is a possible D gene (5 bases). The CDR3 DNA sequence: TGTGCCAGCAGTGAGGACACGCGGGGCACTGAAGCTTTCTTT. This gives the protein CASSEDTRGTEAFF.